This TCR beta chain was identified during a study of T cell responses to AZD1222 COVID-19 vaccine. Turning to this clone: The target antigen is unknown.

The method was immunoSEQ multiplex PCR; TCRdb's version includes in-frame clones alone and lacks a portion of them. The data show approximately 150,000 clones, with approximately 90% seen just once and approximately 3% held by the top ten. The CDR3 is 15 amino acids. Germline CDR1 SGHDN, CDR2 FVKESK. Trimming took 4 bases from V and 3 from J, leaving 12 bases between them. Study-level findings and limits: Clonal diversity was possibly underestimated, and white British individuals and females predominated among donors.

This clonotype originated in an adult in good health. The chain is built from TRBV14 and TRBJ1-4; D might be TRBD1 (5 bases). The starting material was peripheral blood, obtained on day 0 of AZD1222 vaccination. The CDR3 bases are TGTGCCAGCAGCCCCCCGACGGGACCTAATGAAAAACTGTTTTTT. Its translation is CASSPPTGPNEKLFF.